One T cell receptor (beta chain) is described in this entry. J lost 5 bases, V lost 5 bases, and 6 bases had no gene match. The germline V gene encodes CDR1 SGHAT and CDR2 FQNNGV. The CDR3 totals 14 residues. The record originates from a study of blood T cell repertoires in COVID-19. Study-wide background: T cells, B-cell-depleted T cells, or PBMCs supplied cDNA or gDNA.

During active infection, Seattle patients enrolled and were then monitored through disease. Under the authors' procedure: By means of reference gene primer amplification, nucleated cell counts were estimated. Data came from immunoSEQ multiplex PCR; TCRdb stores just in-frame clones and leaves some out. D and trimming were read from the DNA, whereas the V and J calls and clone size are those reported in that table. Of over 150,000 clones detected, 70% to 90% appear once; the ten largest clones hold 8.3%. The rearrangement links TRBV11-2 to TRBJ1-3, with 7 bases lining up with TRBD1. This clonotype was sampled from a woman aged 55-69 years with COVID-19, enrolled during active disease. The material sequenced was peripheral blood. The CDR3, as DNA: TGTGCCAGCAGCCCCCCGGGACAGCGAAACACCATATATTTT. Protein product: CASSPPGQRNTIYF.